This TCR beta chain was recorded in a study of long-term antiretroviral therapy in people with HIV. Study conclusions and caveats: Dominance of pre-ART expanded clones persisted, fluctuating and often declining after ART.

The authors ran the immunoSEQ assay, v3.0, at survey level. Clones were sequenced by immunoSEQ multiplex PCR, and TCRdb holds only the in-frame ones, with some missing. The table records under 50,000 clones, roughly 90% of them present only once. The CDR3 runs to 16 residues. Germline trimming cut 6 bases from V and 1 base from J; bases unmatched to any gene: 5. CDR1 is MNHNY and CDR2 is SVGAGI in the germline V gene (reference sequence). A note on this clone: The target antigen is unknown.

The sample in question was unsorted PBMCs, obtained just before starting antiretroviral therapy. The J gene is TRBJ2-3, the V gene TRBV6-6; 12 nucleotides line up with TRBD2. The receptor comes from a young woman with HIV. The CDR3 DNA sequence: TGTGCCAGCAGCCCCGGGACTAGCGGGCGCACAGATACGCAGTATTTT. Its protein is CASSPGTSGRTDTQYF.